This T cell receptor (beta chain) is drawn from a study of long-term antiretroviral therapy in people with HIV. In the study overall: About a decade before 2015, the earliest samples were taken when ART was typically delayed. Broader study findings: Despite increasing after ART, diversity remained lower than that of transplant donor controls.

This CDR3 is built from 15 residues. V gave up 4 bases and J gave up 7 bases, with 19 bases separating them. The germline gives CDR1 SEHNR, CDR2 FQNEAQ (reference sequence). Remarks on this clone: The antigen is undetermined.

An immunoSEQ assay, version v3.0, was performed at survey level. Profiled with immunoSEQ multiplex PCR; TCRdb holds only in-frame clones, not every one. The data contain some 25,000 clones, 85% to 90% of them singletons. The receptor was isolated from a man aged 30 to 39 with HIV. The chain combines TRBV7-9 with TRBJ1-2; D ambiguous. This specimen was unsorted PBMCs, taken less than 4.7 years after starting antiretroviral therapy. CDR3 region: CASSWAALDVSGYTF. The CDR3 region has the DNA TGTGCCAGCAGCTGGGCAGCCCTGGACGTATCTGGCTACACCTTC. Full variable domain (outside the CDR3, taken from reference TRBV7-9 and TRBJ1-2): DTGVSQNPRHKITKRGQNVTFRCDPISEHNRLYWYRQTLGQGPEFLTYFQNEAQLEKSRLLSDRFSAERPKGSFSTLEIQRTEQGDSAMYLCASSWAALDVSGYTFGSGTRLTVV.